This T cell receptor (beta chain) was captured in a study of T cell repertoires in cytomegalovirus infection. Study information: TCR beta signatures that were public indicated CMV infection and matching HLA type.

Remarks on this clonotype: Its antigen is currently unknown.

The V end lost 6 bases, the J end lost 0 bases, and 8 bases lay between the germline ends. Germline CDR1 reads LGHNT; CDR2 reads FRNRAP. The CDR3 is 13 residues long. TCRdb reanalysed the reads using MiXCR and keeps one entry per CDR3 protein. The table includes under 300,000 distinct CDR3 sequences, about 18% detected once. General observations from the study: CMV-specific TCR beta clonotypes restricted by HLA-C dominated the ex vivo response. Adding up the frequency of public TCR beta families identified people who carried CMV plus the relevant HLA.

This chain connects TRBV12-5 to TRBJ1-1; D call uncertain. Material: CD8+ T cells from PBMCs. The TCR originated in a human donor in good health (CMV status not recorded). Some clones in this sample may be carry-over from other donors' samples. In nucleotides, the CDR3 is TGTGCTAGTGGCGAAGGAATGAACACTGAAGCTTTCTTT. Residues: CASGEGMNTEAFF.